Listed below are T cell receptor beta chains from one sample, sequenced in a study of T cell repertoires in cytomegalovirus infection. Using its own MiXCR run on the reads, TCRdb lists one record per CDR3 protein. The repertoire has 740,000 or so distinct CDR3 sequences, about a third of them found once; the top ten carry under 3.5%. Sequencing was performed on PBMCs. Receptor source: a human donor in good health (CMV status not recorded). Some clones in this sample may be carry-over from other donors' samples. Each CDR3 is given with its conserved first and last residue. D genes are given only for firm matches. Clone size is given for some rows only: seen once, a few or many times, or a class if the clone is expanded.

TGCGCCAGCAGCCAAGGGATAGCGGGAAGCAATCAGCCCCAGCATTTT	CASSQGIAGSNQPQHF	16	TRBV4-1	TRBJ1-5	many	NA
TGTGCCAGCAGCCGAAAATACGAGCAGTACTTC	CASSRKYEQYF	11	TRBV28	TRBJ2-7	few	NA
TGTGCCACCGGGACACACACTAGCACAGATACGCAGTATTTT	CATGTHTSTDTQYF	14	TRBV19	TRBJ2-3	many	NA
TGTGCCAGCAGCTTGAGGGATGGACCCAAAAACATTCAGTACTTC	CASSLRDGPKNIQYF	15	TRBV5-4	TRBJ2-4	NA	NA
TGTGCCAGCAGCGCCCAGGGGGCGCCGAAGATGACCGGGGAGCTGTTTTTT	CASSAQGAPKMTGELFF	17	TRBV11-2	TRBJ2-2	NA	TRBD1
TGTGCCAGCAGCCTCCCGCGACGAAATGAGCAGTTCTTC	CASSLPRRNEQFF	13	TRBV7-2	TRBJ2-1	few	NA
TGCGCCAGCAGCGATCCAGGGGGTGGGAACATTCAGTACTTC	CASSDPGGGNIQYF	14	TRBV5-1	TRBJ2-4	NA	TRBD1
TGTGCCAGCAGCCCCCGGGACAGGGGGGGTCTAGCCAAAAACATTCAGTACTTC	CASSPRDRGGLAKNIQYF	18	TRBV7-2	TRBJ2-4	few	TRBD1
TGTGCCAGCAGTTACCCGATGGCGTATAGGGCGGATGAAAAACTGTTTTTT	CASSYPMAYRADEKLFF	17	TRBV6-2/TRBV6-3	TRBJ1-4	NA	NA
TGTGCCAGCAGCCCCCCCGGCAGGGTAAACGAGCAGTACTTC	CASSPPGRVNEQYF	14	TRBV7-2	TRBJ2-7	NA	NA
TGCGCCAGCGCAAAGCGAGCAACTAATGAAAAACTGTTTTTT	CASAKRATNEKLFF	14	TRBV4-1	TRBJ1-4	few	NA
TGTGCCAGCAGTCCGCTCGCCGGGGAAAACATTCAGTACTTC	CASSPLAGENIQYF	14	TRBV6-1	TRBJ2-4	NA	NA
TGTGCCAGCAGCTTTTCTAGCGGCCTCTCCTACGAGCAGTACTTC	CASSFSSGLSYEQYF	15	TRBV7-2	TRBJ2-7	few	TRBD2
TGTGCCAGCAGACAGACGTTGAACACTGAAGCTTTCTTT	CASRQTLNTEAFF	13	TRBV2	TRBJ1-1	NA	NA
TGTGCCAGCAGCCAAGGATCGGGTAATTCACCCCTCCACTTT	CASSQGSGNSPLHF	14	TRBV7-3	TRBJ1-6	few	NA
TGCAGCGTTACGGGAGCCGGGGGGGCTTTCTTT	CSVTGAGGAFF	11	TRBV29-1	TRBJ1-1	few	NA
TGTGCCAGTAGTGCTATGCGGGGGCTACGGGGCAATCAGCCCCAGCATTTT	CASSAMRGLRGNQPQHF	17	TRBV19	TRBJ1-5	few	NA
TGTGCCAGCAGTTTTAGGGGGGGCGGGTCGGAAGCTTTCTTT	CASSFRGGGSEAFF	14	TRBV28	TRBJ1-1	NA	NA
TGTGCCAGTACCATGGAAGGCCTGAACACTGAAGCTTTCTTT	CASTMEGLNTEAFF	14	TRBV19	TRBJ1-1	few	NA
TGCGCCAGCAGCCCAAAGGGGGGGGCCCGTATTTTTGAGCAGTTCTTC	CASSPKGGARIFEQFF	16	TRBV5-1	TRBJ2-1	NA	NA
TGTGCCAGCAGCTTAAAGGCAGCCGCCTCCTACGAGCAGTACTTC	CASSLKAAASYEQYF	15	TRBV7-8	TRBJ2-7	many	NA
TGCTGGGTGGATACGCAGTATTTT	CWVDTQYF	8	TRBV20-1	TRBJ2-3	NA	NA
TGCGCCAGCAGCTTGGCTGGCGAAGAAAAACTGTTTTTT	CASSLAGEEKLFF	13	TRBV5-1	TRBJ1-4	NA	NA
TGTGCCAGCAGTTTCTCAGGTGGGACAGACCAAGAGACCCAGTACTTC	CASSFSGGTDQETQYF	16	TRBV28	TRBJ2-5	many	TRBD1
TGTGCCAGCAGCTTGAGTGGGGCCAGCGGGGAGCTGTTTTTT	CASSLSGASGELFF	14	TRBV5-6	TRBJ2-2	NA	NA
TGTGCCACCGCGGGGACAGTCTACAATGAGCAGTTCTTC	CATAGTVYNEQFF	13	TRBV27	TRBJ2-1	few	NA
TGTGCCAGCAGTGAGGCTAGACCTCCCTACAATGAGCAGTTCTTC	CASSEARPPYNEQFF	15	TRBV2	TRBJ2-1	NA	NA
TGTGCCACCAGTGATTACTTCAGCGAGCAGTACTTC	CATSDYFSEQYF	12	TRBV24-1	TRBJ2-7	few	NA